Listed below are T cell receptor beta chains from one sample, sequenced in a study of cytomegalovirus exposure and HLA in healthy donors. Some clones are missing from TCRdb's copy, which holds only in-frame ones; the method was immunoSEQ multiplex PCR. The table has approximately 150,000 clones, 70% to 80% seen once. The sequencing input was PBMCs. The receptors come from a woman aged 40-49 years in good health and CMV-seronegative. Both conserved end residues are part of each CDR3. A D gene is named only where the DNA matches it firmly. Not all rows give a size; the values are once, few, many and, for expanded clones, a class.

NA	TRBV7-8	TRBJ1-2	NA	CASSTELSYGYTF	TGTGCCAGCAGCACCGAGTTGAGCTATGGCTACACCTTC
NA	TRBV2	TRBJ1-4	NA	CASFRNEKLFF	TGTGCCAGCTTTCGTAATGAAAAACTGTTTTTT
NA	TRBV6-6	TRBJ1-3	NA	CASSYEGRGNTIYF	TGTGCCAGCAGTTACGAGGGTAGAGGAAACACCATATATTTT
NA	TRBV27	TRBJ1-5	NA	CASSLKGVEQPQHF	TGTGCCAGCAGTTTAAAGGGGGTAGAACAGCCCCAGCATTTT
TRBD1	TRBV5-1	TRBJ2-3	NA	CASRQGTTDTDTQYF	TGCGCCAGCCGACAGGGGACAACGGACACAGATACGCAGTATTTT
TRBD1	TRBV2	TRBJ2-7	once	CATRTGGGEQYF	TGTGCTACCAGGACAGGGGGCGGAGAGCAGTACTTC
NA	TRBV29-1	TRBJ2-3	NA	CSVGHLRVGGPDTQYF	TGCAGCGTTGGACACCTCCGGGTGGGGGGGCCGGATACGCAGTATTTT
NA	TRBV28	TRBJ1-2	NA	CASHWESTYNGYTF	TGTGCCAGCCACTGGGAGAGCACATACAATGGCTACACCTTC
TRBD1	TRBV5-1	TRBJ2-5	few	CASSPGQIQETQYF	TGCGCCAGCAGCCCGGGACAGATCCAAGAGACCCAGTACTTC
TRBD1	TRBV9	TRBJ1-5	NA	CARVRRDSRNQPQHF	TGTGCCAGGGTTCGCCGGGACAGCCGTAATCAGCCCCAGCATTTT
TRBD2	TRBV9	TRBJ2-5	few	CASSSTSGSNGETQYF	TGTGCCAGCAGCTCCACCAGCGGGAGCAACGGGGAGACCCAGTACTTC
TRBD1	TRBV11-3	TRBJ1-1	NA	CASSPRQGRGTEAFF	TGTGCCAGCAGCCCCCGACAGGGACGGGGGACTGAAGCTTTCTTT
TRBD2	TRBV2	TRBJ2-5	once	CASRTRLAGAQETQYF	TGTGCCAGCAGAACGAGACTAGCGGGCGCCCAAGAGACCCAGTACTTC
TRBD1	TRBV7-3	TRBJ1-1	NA	CASSPKGGTGDTEAFF	TGTGCCAGCAGCCCAAAAGGCGGGACAGGGGACACTGAAGCTTTCTTT
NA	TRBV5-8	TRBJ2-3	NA	CAGGRAGANTDTQYF	TGTGCCGGCGGCCGAGCGGGTGCCAACACAGATACGCAGTATTTT
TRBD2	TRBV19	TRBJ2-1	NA	CASSIPTSGPESSYNEQFF	TGTGCCAGTAGTATTCCAACTAGCGGGCCCGAAAGCTCCTACAATGAGCAGTTCTTC